Presented here are 21 T cell receptor beta chains from one specimen sequenced in a study of regulatory T cells in long-lasting Graves disease. This sample's time point: newly diagnosed GD, antithyroid drugs for less than 3 months. Extracted PBMC RNA gave rise to the TCR library. Arm-PCR of CDR3 regions and iRepertoire HTBI primers were the basis on which TCR beta libraries were built. TCRdb used MiXCR to reprocess the multiplex PCR reads, holding one entry per CDR3 protein. The sample shows 530,000 or so distinct CDR3 sequences, about 14% of them seen only once. In addition, the sample was reused for a study of T cells in Graves' hyperthyroidism and ophthalmopathy.

Sequenced material: peripheral blood mononuclear cells (PBMCs), taken at new diagnosis, from a patient treated with antithyroid drugs. These receptors originate from a man aged 30 to 45 with Graves disease.

This clonotype was observed a few times. The V gene is TRBV7-2, the J gene TRBJ1-4, with 7 bases identical to TRBD1. The CDR3 is made up of 17 amino acids. Germline CDR1 and CDR2: SGHTA and FQGNSA. J gave up 1 base and V 2 bases, and 7 bases lay outside the gene matches. Here the CDR3 DNA reads TGTGCCAGCAGCTTAAGGGGGCCCATGGTAACTAATGAAAAACTGTTTTTT. Protein sequence: CASSLRGPMVTNEKLFF.

This clonotype appeared many times. J is TRBJ2-1 and V is TRBV20-1, with 10 nucleotides matching TRBD2. CDR3 length equals 14 residues. The germline gives CDR1 DFQATT, CDR2 SNEGSKA (reference sequence). The V gene end was trimmed by 1 base and the J gene end by 8 bases; junction bases not matched to a gene: 5. In DNA, the CDR3 is TGCAGTGCTAGAGTAGCGGGAGGTGACTATGAGCAGTTCTTC. Translating it yields CSARVAGGDYEQFF.

Only a few counts were recorded for this clonotype. V gene TRBV24-1 combines with J gene TRBJ2-1, with 8 bases fitting TRBD1. This CDR3 region has 19 residues. Germline CDR1 reads KGHDR; CDR2 reads SFDVKD. V lost 1 base, J lost 0 bases, and 10 bases stayed unmatched. The DNA of the CDR3 is TGTGCCACCAGTGATTTTTTCGGGACAGGCATCCACTCCTACAATGAGCAGTTCTTC. This encodes CATSDFFGTGIHSYNEQFF.

This clonotype was counted ten times or more. The CDR3 bases are TGTGCCAGCAGTGATAAGCTAGCGGGAGTGACAGATACGCAGTATTTT. Encoded protein: CASSDKLAGVTDTQYF. The rearrangement joins TRBV2 to TRBJ2-3; 10 bases agree with TRBD2. This CDR3 comprises 16 residues. Germline V CDR1 and CDR2: SNHLY, FYNNEI. Germline trimming cut 3 bases from V and 3 bases from J; bases unmatched to any gene: 6.

This clonotype was detected many times. The J gene is TRBJ2-3, the V gene TRBV28, with a weak D call TRBD2 (5 bases). Trimming pared 6 bases from V and 2 bases from J, leaving 12 bases between. Germline CDR1 and CDR2: MDHEN and SYDVKM. The CDR3 extends over 14 amino acids. CDR3 residues: CASSPQRPTDTQYF. The CDR3, as DNA: TGTGCCAGCAGCCCCCAGCGGCCCACAGATACGCAGTATTTT.

On this clonotype itself: This may come from a read error, since a much larger clone is one base off. The chain has TRBV12-3 or TRBV12-4 and TRBJ2-4; D gene ambiguous. Trimming took off 8 bases at V and 6 bases at J, with 14 bases between the two ends. The CDR3 sequence is 13 residues long. CDR3 bases: TGTGCCAGCGCCTATCTAGAGTTAAACATTCAGTACTTC. Translated, it gives CASAYLELNIQYF.

The V and J genes are TRBV6-2 or TRBV6-3 and TRBJ2-7, with unresolved D. The CDR3 has 14 residues. Germline values: CDR1 MNHEY, CDR2 SVGEGT. V was shortened by 6 bases and J by 3 bases, with 15 bases between the two germline ends. CDR3 residues: CASSGPRLVYEQYF. CDR3 in DNA: TGTGCCAGCAGCGGACCCAGGCTAGTCTACGAGCAGTACTTC.

This clonotype occurred many times. V is TRBV29-1 and J is TRBJ2-3; D perhaps matches TRBD2 (6 bases). CDR1 is SQVTM and CDR2 is ANQGSEA in the germline V gene. V was trimmed by 6 bases and J by 1 base, leaving 14 bases between them. The CDR3 covers 14 residues. This chain's CDR3 is CSVRGFLGTDTQYF. The CDR3 region has the DNA TGCAGCGTCCGGGGGTTCCTTGGCACAGATACGCAGTATTTT.

This clonotype was seen a few times. V usage is TRBV6-1 and J usage is TRBJ2-1; no clear D. Between the trimmed V and J ends, which lost 6 bases and 0 bases, there was a span of 9 bases. Germline CDR1 and CDR2: MNHNS and SASEGT. The CDR3 extends over 14 amino acids. The CDR3 protein is CASRRTDSYNEQFF. CDR3 in DNA: TGTGCCAGCAGACGGACGGACTCCTACAATGAGCAGTTCTTC.

The table lists this clonotype with many counts. V and J are TRBV6-5 and TRBJ1-2; D is uncertain. The CDR3 contains 13 residues. Per germline, CDR1 MNHEY and CDR2 SVGAGI. The V end lost 2 bases, the J end lost 8 bases, and 12 bases lay between the germline ends. CDR3 sequence (DNA): TGTGCCAGCAGTTACCGGCCAGACGGCGGCTACACCTTC. This codes for CASSYRPDGGYTF.

Many counts were recorded for this clonotype. The chain is built from TRBV20-1 and TRBJ2-1; maybe TRBD2 (6 bases). The germline gives CDR1 DFQATT, CDR2 SNEGSKA (reference sequence). The V and J ends lost 3 bases and 5 bases respectively, with 14 bases between them. This CDR3 region has 14 residues. The CDR3 sequence is CSASFRELDNEQFF. In DNA form, the CDR3 reads TGCAGTGCTAGTTTTCGGGAGTTGGACAATGAGCAGTTCTTC.

Concerning this clonotype itself: A much larger clone lies one base from this, so it may be a read error. The V call is TRBV10-3, the J call TRBJ2-7; D assignment may be TRBD1 or TRBD2 (5 bases each). CDR1 is ENHRY, CDR2 SYGVKD, per germline. CDR3 length equals 13 residues. DNA for the CDR3: TGTGCCATCAGTGGAGGGGCCGCCTACGAGCAGTGCTTC. Protein: CAISGGAAYEQCF.

The chain is built from TRBV6-1 and TRBJ1-2, with a tentative D call TRBD1 (5 bases). Germline assignment: CDR1 MNHNS and CDR2 SASEGT. The CDR3 loop spans 13 amino acids. V lost 7 bases, J lost 7 bases, and 16 bases lay in between. This CDR3 is CASTPGWGSGYTF. For the CDR3, the DNA is TGTGCCAGCACCCCCGGGTGGGGGTCTGGCTACACCTTC.

In its sample, this clonotype was seen many times. The V gene is TRBV2, the J gene TRBJ1-1; the D gene is possibly TRBD1 (6 bases). This CDR3 is built from 12 residues. The germline gives CDR1 SNHLY, CDR2 FYNNEI. V was trimmed by 4 bases and J by 8 bases, leaving 11 bases between them. The CDR3 sequence: CASSAQGREAFF. As DNA, the CDR3 is TGTGCCAGCAGTGCCCAGGGGCGCGAAGCTTTCTTT.

This clonotype was counted many times. The chain combines TRBV6-5 with TRBJ2-1; 11 positions agree with TRBD2. CDR1 is MNHEY, CDR2 SVGAGI, per germline. CDR3 size: 18 residues. Germline trimming cut 2 bases from V and 0 bases from J; bases unmatched to any gene: 6. For the CDR3, the DNA is TGTGCCAGCAGTTACACGGGACTAGCGGTTAGCTCCTACAATGAGCAGTTCTTC. This gives the protein CASSYTGLAVSSYNEQFF.

This clonotype has a count of ten or more. The V call is TRBV29-1, the J call TRBJ2-5, with D tentatively TRBD1 (7 bases). This CDR3 region has 12 residues. Germline V gene sequence: CDR1 SQVTM, CDR2 ANQGSEA. Between the trimmed V and J ends, which lost 5 bases and 4 bases, there was a span of 11 bases. The CDR3 coding sequence is TGCAGCGTTCGGAGGGGGCGAGAGACCCAGTACTTC. This encodes CSVRRGRETQYF.

The table lists this clonotype with a few counts. V and J are TRBV3-1 and TRBJ2-4; possibly TRBD1 or TRBD2 for D (5 bases each). Between the trimmed V and J ends, which lost 1 base and 5 bases, there was a span of 12 bases. The V gene's germline CDR1 is LGHDT and CDR2 YNNKEL (reference sequence). The length of the CDR3 is 15 residues. DNA for the CDR3: TGTGCCAGCAGCCAAGCCCCCCCGGGGCAAAACATTCAGTACTTC. The encoded protein is CASSQAPPGQNIQYF.

Of note for this clonotype: Without the conserved terminal phenylalanine or tryptophan, this CDR3 likely stems from a read error. The gene calls are TRBV18 and TRBJ2-3; D is unclear. Germline CDR1 KGHSH, CDR2 LQKENI. Trimming cost V 6 bases and J 4 bases, with 2 bases left between them. CDR3 length equals 10 residues. The CDR3 DNA reads as TGTGCCAGCTCGGCAGATACGCAGTATTCT. Its translation: CASSADTQYS.

Details on this clonotype: A junction end diverges from the germline sequence, so it may reflect a read error. V usage is TRBV11-2 and J usage is TRBJ1-1; possible D gene TRBD1, 6 bases. This CDR3 has 12 residues. Germline V gene sequence: CDR1 SGHAT, CDR2 FQNNGV. CDR3 coding DNA: TGTGCCGGCAGCTTAGCTGGGGGCATGGCTTTCTTT. Translation gives CAGSLAGGMAFF.

CDR3 nucleotide sequence: TGTGCCAGCAGTCGGACAGGGGGGTCCGGTGTCCTGACTTTC. Its protein is CASSRTGGSGVLTF. The rearrangement links TRBV12-3 or TRBV12-4 to TRBJ2-6; 10 bases fit TRBD1. The trim removed 5 bases at V and 13 bases at J, leaving 8 bases unmatched. The CDR3 runs 14 residues.

This clonotype has more than one count but fewer than ten. The rearrangement joins TRBV20-1 to TRBJ2-5; 9 bases agree with TRBD1. The CDR3 has 15 residues. With 5 bases clipped from V and 1 base from J, the junction kept 8 bases outside the gene matches. CDR1 and CDR2 (germline): DFQATT, SNEGSKA (reference sequence). The CDR3 nucleotides are TGCAGTGCTCACCGGGACAGGGCATCCCAAGAGACCCAGTACTTC. This sequence encodes CSAHRDRASQETQYF.